The following is a TCR beta chain sequence with its context. With 8 bases clipped from V and 4 bases from J, the junction kept 9 bases outside the gene matches. Germline CDR1 is MNHEY and CDR2 is SMNVEV (reference sequence). The CDR3 is made up of 15 amino acids. Some clones are missing from TCRdb's copy, which holds only in-frame ones; the method was immunoSEQ multiplex PCR. In the table there are 35,000 to 50,000 clones, approximately 89% of which are singletons. The entry originates in a study of control samples from healthy donors and cancer patients. Specimen: PBMCs. The chain combines TRBV27 with TRBJ2-1, with 9 bases identical to TRBD2. The clonotype originates from a woman aged 55-70 years with lung cancer. The CDR3 DNA is TGTGCCAGCTGGCTCGCTAGCGGGAAATACAATGAGCAGTTCTTC. This codes for CASWLASGKYNEQFF.